This TCR beta chain appears in the sequencing data of a study of cytomegalovirus exposure and HLA in healthy donors. Study-level findings and limits: Analyzed later, most CMV-associated TCR beta chains appeared HLA-restricted. As confirmed in vitro, three CMV-associated chains were specific for CMV antigens.

PCR primers comprised 60 Vbeta and 13 Jbeta primers. Here immunoSEQ multiplex PCR was the method, and the copy in TCRdb shows in-frame clones only, minus some. The profile shows roughly 180,000 clones, approximately 77% of them singletons. V lost 8 bases to trimming and J lost 3 bases, with 17 bases between them. The V gene's germline CDR1 is MNHEY and CDR2 SMNVEV (reference sequence). The CDR3 runs 15 residues. This clone was counted a single time. Its antigen is unknown. The source of this sequence is a female donor in good health and CMV-seronegative. The sequencing sample was made of PBMCs. The chain uses TRBV27 and TRBJ1-5; D unclear. In DNA, the CDR3 is TGTGCCAGCGCCACCGGGGTCCCGGCCAATCAGCCCCAGCATTTT. This gives the protein CASATGVPANQPQHF.